This T cell receptor (beta chain) was recorded in a study of blood T cell repertoires in COVID-19. The wider study: COVID-19 samples, acute and convalescent, were from the United States, Italy and Spain. PBMCs, B-cell-depleted T cells, or T cells were the source of the cDNA or gDNA that made up the material.

Under the authors' procedure: Amplification with reference gene primers provided the estimates of nucleated cell counts. The assay was immunoSEQ multiplex PCR, and TCRdb's table has in-frame clones only and misses some. Clonal size and the V and J genes are those of that table, whereas D and trimming came from the DNA. The table lists around 350,000 clones, around 87% of them singletons, with 2.5% to 3.5% in the top ten. Germline V gene lookup returns CDR1 LNHDA and CDR2 SQIVND (reference sequence). The V and J ends lost 5 bases and 7 bases, in that order; junction bases with no gene match: 9. There are 15 residues in the CDR3.

This clonotype originated in a human donor in a cohort sampled during active COVID-19. This chain links TRBV19 with TRBJ2-1, with 9 bases lining up with TRBD2. The sequencing sample was made of peripheral blood. Written as DNA, the CDR3 is TGTGCCAGTAGTTTCGCGAGCGGGAGGTCGAATGAGCAGTTCTTC. Its translation is CASSFASGRSNEQFF.